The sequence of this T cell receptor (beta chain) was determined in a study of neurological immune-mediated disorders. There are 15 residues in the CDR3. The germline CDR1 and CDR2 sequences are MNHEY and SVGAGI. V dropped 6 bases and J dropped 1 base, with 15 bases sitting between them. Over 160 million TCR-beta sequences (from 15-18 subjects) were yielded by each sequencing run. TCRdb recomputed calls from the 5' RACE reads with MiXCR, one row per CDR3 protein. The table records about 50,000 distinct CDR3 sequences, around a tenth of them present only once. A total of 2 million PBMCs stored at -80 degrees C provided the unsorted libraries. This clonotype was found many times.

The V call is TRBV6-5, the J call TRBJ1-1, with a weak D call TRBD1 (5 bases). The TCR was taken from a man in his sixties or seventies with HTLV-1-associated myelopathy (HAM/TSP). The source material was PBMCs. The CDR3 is CASSKGAVQNTEAFF. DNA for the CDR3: TGTGCCAGCAGCAAAGGGGCGGTTCAGAACACTGAAGCTTTCTTT.